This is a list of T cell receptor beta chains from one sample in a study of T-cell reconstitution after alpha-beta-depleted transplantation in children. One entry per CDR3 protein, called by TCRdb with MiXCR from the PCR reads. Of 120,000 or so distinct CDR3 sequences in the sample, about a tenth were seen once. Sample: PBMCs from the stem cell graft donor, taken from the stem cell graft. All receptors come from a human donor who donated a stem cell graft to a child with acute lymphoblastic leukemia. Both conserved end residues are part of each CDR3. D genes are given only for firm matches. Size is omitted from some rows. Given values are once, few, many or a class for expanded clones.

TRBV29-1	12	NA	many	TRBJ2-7	TGCAGCGCCACCGGGAACAGTTACGGGCAGTACTTC	CSATGNSYGQYF
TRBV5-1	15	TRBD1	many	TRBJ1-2	TGCGCCAGCAGCTTAATTGAGGACAGGGGGACTGGCTACACCTTC	CASSLIEDRGTGYTF
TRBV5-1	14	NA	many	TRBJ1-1	TGCGCCAGCAGCTCGGGCCGAGGGGACCCTGAAGCTTTCTTT	CASSSGRGDPEAFF
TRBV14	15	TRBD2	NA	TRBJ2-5	TGTGCCAGCAGCCCCCCTAGCGGGGGGGGGGAGACCCAGTACTTC	CASSPPSGGGETQYF
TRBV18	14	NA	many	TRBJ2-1	TGTGCCAGCTCACCGGACAACCGCTACAATGAGCAGTTCTTC	CASSPDNRYNEQFF
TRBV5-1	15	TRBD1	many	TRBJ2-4	TGCGCCAGCAGCCGAAAGACAGGGTGGGAAGACATTCAGTACTTC	CASSRKTGWEDIQYF
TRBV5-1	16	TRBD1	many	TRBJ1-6	TGCGCCAGCAGTCGGGACAGGGGGCTCGATAATTCACCCCTCCACTTT	CASSRDRGLDNSPLHF
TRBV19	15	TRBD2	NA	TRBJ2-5	TGTGCCAGTAGTCCCCATAGCGGGAGCGGCCAGACCCAGTACTTC	CASSPHSGSGQTQYF
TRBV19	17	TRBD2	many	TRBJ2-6	TGTGCCAGTAGTCCCTTCCGGGGGGGTACTGGGGCCAACGTCCTGACTTTC	CASSPFRGGTGANVLTF
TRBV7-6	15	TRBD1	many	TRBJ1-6	TGTGCCAGCAGCTTAGGGCAGGGGGCTCGGTCACCCCTCCACTTT	CASSLGQGARSPLHF
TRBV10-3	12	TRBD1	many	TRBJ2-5	TGTGCCCCACGACAGGGGCAAGAGACCCAGTACTTC	CAPRQGQETQYF
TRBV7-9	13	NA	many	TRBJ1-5	TGTGCCAGCTCCGGAGATAGCAATCAGCCCCAGCATTTT	CASSGDSNQPQHF
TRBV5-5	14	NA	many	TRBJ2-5	TGTGCCAGCAGCTTCTGGATCGCCCAAGAGACCCAGTACTTC	CASSFWIAQETQYF
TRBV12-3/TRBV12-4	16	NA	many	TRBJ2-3	TGTGCCAGCAGTTTTTTGCTGGACATCGGTGCAGATACGCAGTATTTT	CASSFLLDIGADTQYF
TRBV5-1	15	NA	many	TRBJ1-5	TGCGCCAGCAGCTTGTACCCCGAAGGCAATCAGCCCCAGCATTTT	CASSLYPEGNQPQHF
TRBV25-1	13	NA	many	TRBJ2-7	TGTGCCAGCAGTGACGGGACATACTACGAGCAGTACTTC	CASSDGTYYEQYF
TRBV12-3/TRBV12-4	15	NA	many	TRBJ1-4	TGTGCCAGCAGTTGGAGGGAGGAATACAATGAAAAACTGTTTTTT	CASSWREEYNEKLFF
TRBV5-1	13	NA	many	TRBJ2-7	TGCGCCAGCAGCTTGACTAGCTCCTACGAGCAGTACTTC	CASSLTSSYEQYF
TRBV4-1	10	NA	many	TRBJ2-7	TGCGCCAGGGGGGCATGTGAGCAGTACTTC	CARGACEQYF
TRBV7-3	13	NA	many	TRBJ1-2	TGTGCCAGCAGCTTCGGACACCGGGATGGCTACACCTTC	CASSFGHRDGYTF
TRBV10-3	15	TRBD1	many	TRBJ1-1	TGTGCCATCAGTGTCGATGCCAGGGGGCAAACTGAAGCTTTCTTT	CAISVDARGQTEAFF
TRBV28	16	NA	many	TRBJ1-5	TGTGCCAGCAGCCCCCATCGAGGAGGTGGCAATCAGCCCCAGCATTTT	CASSPHRGGGNQPQHF
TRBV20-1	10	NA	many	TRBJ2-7	TGCAGTGCTAGCTGGGGTAGTCTGTACTTC	CSASWGSLYF
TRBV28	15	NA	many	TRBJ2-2	TGTGCCAGCACTCCCCGGGGCGCGAACACCGGGGAGCTGTTTTTT	CASTPRGANTGELFF
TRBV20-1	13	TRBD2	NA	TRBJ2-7	TGCAGTGCTGGTGGACTAGCGGGCTACGAGCAGTACTTC	CSAGGLAGYEQYF
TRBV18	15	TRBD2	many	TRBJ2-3	TGTGCCAGCTCAAGCGGGACTAGCAGCACAGATACGCAGTATTTT	CASSSGTSSTDTQYF
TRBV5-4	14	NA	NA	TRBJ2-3	TGTGCCAGCAGCTTGGGGCAAAGCCCAGATACGCAGTATTTT	CASSLGQSPDTQYF
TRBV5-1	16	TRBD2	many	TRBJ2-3	TGCGCCAGCAGCCGGACTAGCGGGACCTTCACAGATACGCAGTATTTT	CASSRTSGTFTDTQYF
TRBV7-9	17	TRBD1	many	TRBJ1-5	TGTGCCAGCAGCTTAGGTGGGACAGGGGTTTCCAATCAGCCCCAGCATTTT	CASSLGGTGVSNQPQHF
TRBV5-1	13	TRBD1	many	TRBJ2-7	TGCGCCAGCAGCCAAAGCCAGGGGGCCGAGCAGTACTTC	CASSQSQGAEQYF
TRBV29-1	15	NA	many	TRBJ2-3	TGCAGCGTTGTGGGGCAGTCCCTGCCTGGGGATACGCAGTATTTT	CSVVGQSLPGDTQYF
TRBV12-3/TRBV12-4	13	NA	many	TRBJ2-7	TGTGCCAGCAGTTTAGAATCCGGGACCGAGCAGTACTTC	CASSLESGTEQYF
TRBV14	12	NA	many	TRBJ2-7	TGTGCCAGCAGTATCGACAGAACGGAGCAGTACTTC	CASSIDRTEQYF
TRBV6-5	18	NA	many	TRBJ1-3	TGTGCCAGCAGTCACCACCTGGGACGGGCGAGCTCTGGAAACACCATATATTTT	CASSHHLGRASSGNTIYF
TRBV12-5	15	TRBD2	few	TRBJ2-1	TGTGCTAGTGCCGGGAGCGGGGGAACCTACAATGAGCAGTTCTTC	CASAGSGGTYNEQFF
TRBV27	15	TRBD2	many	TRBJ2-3	TGTGCCAGCAGTTTAAGCGGGATAAGGACAGATACGCAGTATTTT	CASSLSGIRTDTQYF
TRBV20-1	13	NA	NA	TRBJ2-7	TGCAGTGCTAGAGGGAGACACTACTCCGAGCAGTACTTC	CSARGRHYSEQYF
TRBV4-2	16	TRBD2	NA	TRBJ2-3	TGTGCCAGCAGCCCCTTCCGGGAGGGGGACACAGATACGCAGTATTTT	CASSPFREGDTDTQYF
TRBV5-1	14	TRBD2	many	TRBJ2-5	TGCGCCAGCAGCGGGACTAGTACTTCAGAGACCCAGTACTTC	CASSGTSTSETQYF
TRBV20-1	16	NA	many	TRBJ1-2	TGCAGTGCGGACGAATTCCCCACACCCTCTAACTATGGCTACACCTTC	CSADEFPTPSNYGYTF
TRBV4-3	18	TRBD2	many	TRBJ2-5	TGCGCCAGCAGCCAAGATCGAGGAAGTAGCGGGGTCCAAGAGACCCAGTACTTC	CASSQDRGSSGVQETQYF
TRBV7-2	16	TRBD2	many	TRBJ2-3	TGTGCCAGCAGCTTTCGATGGGGGGGGGGCACAGATACGCAGTATTTT	CASSFRWGGGTDTQYF
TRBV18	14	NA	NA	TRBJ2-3	TGTGCCAGTTGTTGGCTTCTTCCCCCAGATACGCAGTATTTT	CASCWLLPPDTQYF
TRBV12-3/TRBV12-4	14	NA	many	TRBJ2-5	TGTGCCAGCAGCCTAAGTATCTACCAAGAGACCCAGTACTTC	CASSLSIYQETQYF
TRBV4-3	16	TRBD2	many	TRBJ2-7	TGCGCCAGCAGCCAAGATTGGGATAGCGGGGGGGGAGAGCAGTACTTC	CASSQDWDSGGGEQYF
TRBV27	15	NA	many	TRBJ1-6	TGTGCCAGCAGTTTAAAGAGCTCCTATAATTCACCCCTCCACTTT	CASSLKSSYNSPLHF
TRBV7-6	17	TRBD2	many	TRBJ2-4	TGTGCCAGCAGCTTGGACCCGAGCGGGGGGGCCAAAAACATTCAGTACTTC	CASSLDPSGGAKNIQYF
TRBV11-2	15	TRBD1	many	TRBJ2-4	TGTGCCAGCAGCCCATCGGACAGGTCCAAAAACATTCAGTACTTC	CASSPSDRSKNIQYF
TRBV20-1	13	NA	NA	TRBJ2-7	TGCAGTGCTCCTCACTCTCGTAGGCGCGAGCAGTACTTC	CSAPHSRRREQYF
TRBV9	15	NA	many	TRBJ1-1	TGTGCCAGCAGCGTAGCCCCGGGGGCGGAAACTGAAGCTTTCTTT	CASSVAPGAETEAFF
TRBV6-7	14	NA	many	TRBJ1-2	TGTGCCAGCAGAGCTAACAGCTCTAACTATGGCTACACCTTC	CASRANSSNYGYTF
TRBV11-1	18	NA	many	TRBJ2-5	TGTGCCAGCAGCTTAACTTCGGGGGCCCTCACCTTCCAAGAGACCCAGTACTTC	CASSLTSGALTFQETQYF